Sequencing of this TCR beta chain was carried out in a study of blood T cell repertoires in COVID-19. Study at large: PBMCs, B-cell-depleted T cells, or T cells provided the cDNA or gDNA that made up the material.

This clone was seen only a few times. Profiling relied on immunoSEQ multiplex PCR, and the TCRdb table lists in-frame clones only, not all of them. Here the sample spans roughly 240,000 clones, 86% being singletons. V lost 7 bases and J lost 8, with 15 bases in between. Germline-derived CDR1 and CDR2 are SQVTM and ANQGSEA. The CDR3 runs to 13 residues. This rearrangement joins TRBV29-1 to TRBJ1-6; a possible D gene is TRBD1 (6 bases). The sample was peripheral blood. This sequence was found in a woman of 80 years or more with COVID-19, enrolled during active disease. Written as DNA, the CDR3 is TGCAGCGCATTAATCAGGGGTGATTCACCCCTCCACTTT. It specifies CSALIRGDSPLHF.